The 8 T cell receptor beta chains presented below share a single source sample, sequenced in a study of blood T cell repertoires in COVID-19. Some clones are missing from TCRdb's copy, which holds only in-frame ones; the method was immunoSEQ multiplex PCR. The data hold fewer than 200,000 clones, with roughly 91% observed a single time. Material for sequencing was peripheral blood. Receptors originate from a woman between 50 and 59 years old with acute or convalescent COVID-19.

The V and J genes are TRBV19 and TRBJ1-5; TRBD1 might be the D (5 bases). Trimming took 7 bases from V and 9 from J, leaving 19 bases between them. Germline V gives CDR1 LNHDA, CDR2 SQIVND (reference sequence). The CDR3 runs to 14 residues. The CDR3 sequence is CASIQGDGRLPQHF. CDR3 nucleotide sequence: TGTGCCAGTATCCAGGGTGACGGTAGGTTGCCCCAGCATTTT.

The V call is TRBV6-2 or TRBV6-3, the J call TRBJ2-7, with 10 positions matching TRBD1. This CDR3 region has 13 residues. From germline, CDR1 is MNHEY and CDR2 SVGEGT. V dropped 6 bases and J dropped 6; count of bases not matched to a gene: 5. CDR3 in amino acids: CASSVRTGGEQYF. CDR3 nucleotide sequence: TGTGCCAGCAGCGTCCGGACAGGGGGCGAGCAGTACTTC.

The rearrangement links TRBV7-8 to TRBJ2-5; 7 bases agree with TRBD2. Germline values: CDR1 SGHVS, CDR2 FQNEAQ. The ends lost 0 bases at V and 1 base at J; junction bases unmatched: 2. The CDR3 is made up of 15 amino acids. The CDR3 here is CASSLAGGSQETQYF. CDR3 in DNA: TGTGCCAGCAGCTTAGCGGGGGGGAGCCAAGAGACCCAGTACTTC.

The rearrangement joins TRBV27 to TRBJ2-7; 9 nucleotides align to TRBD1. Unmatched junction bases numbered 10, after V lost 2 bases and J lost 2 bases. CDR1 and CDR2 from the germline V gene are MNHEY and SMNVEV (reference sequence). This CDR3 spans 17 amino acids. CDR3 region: CASSLDTPGQGPYEQYF. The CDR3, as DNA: TGTGCCAGCAGTTTAGATACTCCGGGACAGGGTCCCTACGAGCAGTACTTC.

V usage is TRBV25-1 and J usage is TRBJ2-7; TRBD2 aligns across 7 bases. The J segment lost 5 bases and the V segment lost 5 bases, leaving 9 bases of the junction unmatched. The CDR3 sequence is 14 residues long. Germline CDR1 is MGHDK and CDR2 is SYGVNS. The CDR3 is CASSQAGPKDEQYF. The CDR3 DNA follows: TGTGCCAGCAGTCAAGCGGGGCCCAAGGACGAGCAGTACTTC.

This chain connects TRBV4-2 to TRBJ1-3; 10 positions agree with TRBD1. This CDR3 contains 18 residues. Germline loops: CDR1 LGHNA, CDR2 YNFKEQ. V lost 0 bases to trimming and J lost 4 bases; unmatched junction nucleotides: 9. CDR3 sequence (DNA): TGTGCCAGCAGCCAAGAGGACGGACGGACAGGGGGGGGAAACACCATATATTTT. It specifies CASSQEDGRTGGGNTIYF.

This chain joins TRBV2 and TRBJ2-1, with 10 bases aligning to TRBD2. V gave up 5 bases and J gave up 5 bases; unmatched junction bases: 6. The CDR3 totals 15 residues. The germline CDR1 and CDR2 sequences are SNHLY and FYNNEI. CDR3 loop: CASSRPSGSNNEQFF. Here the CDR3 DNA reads TGTGCCAGCAGTCGACCTAGCGGGAGTAACAATGAGCAGTTCTTC. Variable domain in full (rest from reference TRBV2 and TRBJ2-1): EPEVTQTPSHQVTQMGQEVILRCVPISNHLYFYWYRQILGQKVEFLVSFYNNEISEKSEIFDDQFSVERPDGSNFTLKIRSTKLEDSAMYFCASSRPSGSNNEQFFGPGTRLTVL.

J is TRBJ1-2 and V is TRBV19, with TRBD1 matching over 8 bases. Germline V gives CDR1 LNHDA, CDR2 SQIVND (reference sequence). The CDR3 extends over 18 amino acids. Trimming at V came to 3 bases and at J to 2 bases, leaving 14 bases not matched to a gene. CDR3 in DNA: TGTGCCAGTAGTATGGCGCAGGGGGCGTATTATTTCAACTATGGCTACACCTTC. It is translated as CASSMAQGAYYFNYGYTF.